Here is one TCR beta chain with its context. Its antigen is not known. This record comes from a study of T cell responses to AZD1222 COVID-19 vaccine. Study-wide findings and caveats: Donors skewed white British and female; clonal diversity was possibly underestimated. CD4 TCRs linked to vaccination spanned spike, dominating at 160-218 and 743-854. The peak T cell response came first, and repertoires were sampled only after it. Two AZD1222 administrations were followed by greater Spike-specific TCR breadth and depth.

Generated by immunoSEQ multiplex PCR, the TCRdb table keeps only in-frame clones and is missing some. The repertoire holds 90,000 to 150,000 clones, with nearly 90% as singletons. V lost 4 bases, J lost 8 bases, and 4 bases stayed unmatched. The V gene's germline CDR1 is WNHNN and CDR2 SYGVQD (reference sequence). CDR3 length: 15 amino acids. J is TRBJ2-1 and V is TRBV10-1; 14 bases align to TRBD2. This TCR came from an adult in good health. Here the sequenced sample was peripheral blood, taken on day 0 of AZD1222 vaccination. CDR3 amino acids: CASSAGTSGSDEQFF. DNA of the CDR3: TGCGCCAGCAGTGCCGGGACTAGCGGGAGCGATGAGCAGTTCTTC.